Below are 24 T cell receptor beta chains sequenced from a single sample in a study of CD8 T cells in Susac syndrome. cDNA came from roughly 0.47 to 1 ug RNA primed by random hexamers. TCRdb analysed the immunoSEQ multiplex PCR reads with MiXCR anew, one entry per CDR3 protein. The repertoire includes hundreds of thousands of distinct CDR3 sequences, around 85% of them detected once, and about 0.12% sits in the top ten. Sequenced material: CD8+ T cells from PBMCs. These TCRs come from a human donor with multiple sclerosis.

This chain connects TRBV20-1 to TRBJ2-1; 7 positions agree with TRBD2. The V segment lost 6 bases and the J segment 8 bases; nucleotides outside the gene matches: 28. CDR1 and CDR2 (germline): DFQATT, SNEGSKA (reference sequence). CDR3 length: 19 residues. DNA of the CDR3: TGCAGTGCGCCTGGGGCGGGAGTAGTCAACTTTATACCCGGTGATGAGCAGTTCTTC. It encodes CSAPGAGVVNFIPGDEQFF.

The table lists this clonotype with a count of one. This chain uses TRBV19 with TRBJ2-5, with 10 bases fitting TRBD2. The CDR3 extends over 13 amino acids. The ends lost 7 bases at V and 5 bases at J; junction bases unmatched: 4. CDR1 LNHDA and CDR2 SQIVND come from the germline V gene (reference sequence). The CDR3 nucleotides are TGTGCCAGTAATTCGGGACTAGCGGAGACCCAGTACTTC. As protein: CASNSGLAETQYF.

V and J are TRBV28 and TRBJ2-7; 7 nucleotides match TRBD1. The CDR3 consists of 14 residues. The germline CDR1 and CDR2 sequences are MDHEN and SYDVKM. With V trimmed by 7 bases and J by 3 bases, 9 bases remained unmatched. The CDR3 DNA reads TGTGCCAGCAAACGAGCCGGACAGGTCTACGAGCAGTACTTC. Protein sequence: CASKRAGQVYEQYF. Full variable domain (missing parts from reference TRBV28 and TRBJ2-7): DVKVTQSSRYLVKRTGEKVFLECVQDMDHENMFWYRQDPGLGLRLIYFSYDVKMKEKGDIPEGYSVSREKKERFSLILESASTNQTSMYLCASKRAGQVYEQYFGPGTRLTVT.

The chain combines TRBV3-1 with TRBJ1-2; D not resolved. The CDR3 spans 16 residues. V shed 1 base and J shed 7 bases, with 19 bases lying between them. Per the germline V gene, CDR1 is LGHDT and CDR2 is YNNKEL (reference sequence). CDR3 sequence reads: CASSQAAIRKYGGYTF. CDR3 bases: TGTGCCAGCAGCCAAGCCGCAATCAGGAAATATGGTGGCTACACCTTC.

This clonotype has only one observation. V is TRBV5-1 and J is TRBJ2-1, with 8 bases lining up with TRBD2. The CDR3 covers 19 residues. The germline V gene has CDR1 SGHRS and CDR2 YFSETQ. The trim removed 5 bases at V and 10 bases at J, leaving 26 bases unmatched. As DNA, the CDR3 is TGCGCCAGCAGTCTCACGCCCCTCGGGGCTCTAGGACTAGCCGGGGAGCAGTTCTTC. The encoded protein is CASSLTPLGALGLAGEQFF.

The chain is built from TRBV27 and TRBJ1-2, with TRBD1 matching 11 bases. The germline gives CDR1 MNHEY, CDR2 SMNVEV (reference sequence). CDR3 length: 16 amino acids. The V gene end was trimmed by 2 bases and the J gene end by 5 bases; junction bases not matched to a gene: 7. The CDR3, as DNA: TGTGCCAGCAGTTTAACGGGACAGGGGGTTTGGTATGGCTACACCTTC. It yields the protein CASSLTGQGVWYGYTF.

This chain joins TRBV6-5 and TRBJ1-4; D might be TRBD1 (6 bases). This CDR3 region has 14 residues. V was clipped by 7 bases and J by 5 bases, with 14 bases between them. Germline assignment: CDR1 MNHEY and CDR2 SVGAGI. This chain's CDR3 is CASTWTAENEKLFF. CDR3 nucleotides: TGTGCCAGCACTTGGACAGCAGAGAATGAAAAACTGTTTTTT.

V usage is TRBV4-1 and J usage is TRBJ1-1; the D gene is possibly TRBD1 (5 bases). Trimming cost V 0 bases and J 0 bases, with 17 bases left between them. This CDR3 contains 18 residues. Germline CDR1 and CDR2: MGHRA and YSYEKL. CDR3 sequence: CASSQEGARGGMNTEAFF. The CDR3 DNA reads as TGCGCCAGCAGCCAAGAAGGGGCCCGGGGGGGGATGAACACTGAAGCTTTCTTT.

This sequence joins TRBV5-1 and TRBJ2-7; 7 positions match TRBD1. Losses at the gene ends were 4 bases for V and 5 bases for J; bases not matched to a gene: 6. The germline V gene has CDR1 SGHRS and CDR2 YFSETQ. The CDR3 has 13 residues. CDR3: CASSQDRANEQYF. The CDR3 region has the DNA TGCGCCAGCAGCCAAGACAGGGCGAACGAGCAGTACTTC.

The chain combines TRBV9 with TRBJ1-3, with D unclear. The V end lost 3 bases, the J end lost 0 bases, and 4 bases lay between the germline ends. Germline V gene lookup returns CDR1 SGDLS and CDR2 YYNGEE. This CDR3 is built from 13 residues. This chain's CDR3 is CASSGDSGNTIYF. CDR3 DNA sequence: TGTGCCAGCAGCGGAGACTCTGGAAACACCATATATTTT.

This clonotype appeared once. The chain's CDR3 is CASSVSVMNTEAFF. CDR3 nucleotides: TGTGCCAGCAGCGTTAGTGTCATGAACACTGAAGCTTTCTTT. The genes are TRBV9 and TRBJ1-1; D call uncertain. From germline, CDR1 is SGDLS and CDR2 YYNGEE. The V end lost 2 bases, the J end lost 0 bases, and 8 bases lay between the germline ends. This CDR3 has 14 amino acids.

J is TRBJ1-1 and V is TRBV27; D is perhaps TRBD1 (5 bases). V lost 3 bases and J lost 4, with 15 bases in between. The CDR3 has 15 residues. Germline-derived CDR1 and CDR2 are MNHEY and SMNVEV (reference sequence). CDR3: CASSFDQGLSTEAFF. The CDR3, as DNA: TGTGCCAGCAGTTTCGATCAGGGTCTCAGCACTGAAGCTTTCTTT.

This chain links TRBV4-1 with TRBJ2-7; D gene uncertain. Germline V gene lookup returns CDR1 MGHRA and CDR2 YSYEKL. This CDR3 is 13 amino acids long. Trimming pared 0 bases from V and 3 bases from J, leaving 6 bases between. As DNA, the CDR3 is TGCGCCAGCAGCCAAGATAGCAACTACGAGCAGTACTTC. Its protein is CASSQDSNYEQYF.

This chain uses TRBV12-3 or TRBV12-4 with TRBJ2-7; D may be TRBD1 (6 bases). V was pared by 6 bases and J by 2 bases, with 14 bases between. This CDR3 has 14 residues. The CDR3 protein is CASSNSGTPYEQYF. In DNA, the CDR3 is TGTGCCAGCAGCAATTCGGGGACACCCTACGAGCAGTACTTC.

The chain couples TRBV6-1 to TRBJ2-7; 8 positions agree with TRBD2. Germline assignment: CDR1 MNHNS and CDR2 SASEGT. CDR3 length: 18 residues. V dropped 6 bases and J dropped 4; count of bases not matched to a gene: 20. Written as DNA, the CDR3 is TGTGCCAGCAGCAACGAGAACCCCTTGGCTAGCGGGCGTTACGAGCAGTACTTC. Translation gives CASSNENPLASGRYEQYF.

The chain couples TRBV27 to TRBJ2-1, with TRBD1 matching over 7 bases. Germline V gene lookup returns CDR1 MNHEY and CDR2 SMNVEV (reference sequence). CDR3 length: 13 amino acids. V was clipped by 9 bases and J by 2 bases; unmatched bases: 4. The CDR3 bases are TGTGCCAGTAGAAGGGGGCCCTACAATGAGCAGTTCTTC. This gives the protein CASRRGPYNEQFF.

J is TRBJ2-3 and V is TRBV6-1; D tentatively reads TRBD1 or TRBD2 (6 bases each). The CDR3 is 15 residues long. The ends were cut back, 10 bases at V and 0 bases at J, with 17 bases in the middle. Germline lookup yields CDR1 MNHNS and CDR2 SASEGT. CDR3 bases: TGTGCCACTAGGGGGGCAGCTTCTAGCACAGATACGCAGTATTTT. It codes for CATRGAASSTDTQYF.

The chain joins TRBV6-6 to TRBJ1-4; D remains unclear. V shed 0 bases and J shed 0 bases, with 5 bases lying between them. CDR1 MNHNY and CDR2 SVGAGI come from the germline V gene (reference sequence). The CDR3 consists of 15 residues. CDR3 protein: CASSYSASTNEKLFF. CDR3 DNA sequence: TGTGCCAGCAGTTACTCTGCGTCAACTAATGAAAAACTGTTTTTT.

This chain joins TRBV3-1 and TRBJ1-4; D call uncertain. V dropped 5 bases and J dropped 6 bases, with 16 bases sitting between them. This CDR3 contains 15 residues. Per the germline V gene, CDR1 is LGHDT and CDR2 is YNNKEL (reference sequence). In nucleotides, the CDR3 is TGTGCCAGCAGCTACGGTCAGTATCGGGATGAAAAACTGTTTTTT. Its protein is CASSYGQYRDEKLFF. Full variable domain (outside the CDR3, taken from reference TRBV3-1 and TRBJ1-4): DTAVSQTPKYLVTQMGNDKSIKCEQNLGHDTMYWYKQDSKKFLKIMFSYNNKELIINETVPNRFSPKSPDKAHLNLHINSLELGDSAVYFCASSYGQYRDEKLFFGSGTQLSVL.

V and J are TRBV6-4 and TRBJ1-2; 7 bases line up with TRBD1. V trimming: 1 base; J trimming: 6 bases; junction bases outside the gene matches: 2. The CDR3 has 13 residues. Germline V gene lookup returns CDR1 MRHNA and CDR2 SNTAGT. This chain's CDR3 is CASSDWDSDGYTF. The CDR3 region has the DNA TGTGCCAGCAGTGACTGGGACAGCGATGGCTACACCTTC.

This chain connects TRBV20-1 to TRBJ2-7, with TRBD1 identical over 8 bases. This CDR3 spans 14 amino acids. Trimming cost V 0 bases and J 4 bases; bases outside gene matches: 5. Germline V CDR1 and CDR2: DFQATT, SNEGSKA (reference sequence). CDR3: CSARDQGATYEQYF. Here the CDR3 DNA reads TGCAGTGCTAGAGATCAGGGGGCCACTTACGAGCAGTACTTC.

This chain joins TRBV30 and TRBJ1-2; D is undetermined. Deletions cut 1 base from V and 8 bases from J, with 11 bases between. Germline V lookup: CDR1 GTSNPN, CDR2 SVGIG (reference sequence). This CDR3 comprises 12 residues. The CDR3 nucleotides are TGTGCCTGGAGTGGGTCTCAGCCCGGCTACACCTTC. It codes for CAWSGSQPGYTF.

The count of this clonotype is one. The V gene is TRBV20-1, the J gene TRBJ1-1; D is perhaps TRBD1 (5 bases). Germline V CDR1 and CDR2: DFQATT, SNEGSKA (reference sequence). The CDR3 extends over 14 amino acids. V was trimmed by 4 bases and J by 4 bases, leaving 16 bases between them. CDR3: CSAKYQGKGTEAFF. As DNA, the CDR3 is TGCAGTGCTAAATACCAGGGCAAAGGCACTGAAGCTTTCTTT.

The gene calls are TRBV4-1 and TRBJ1-5; the match to TRBD1 covers 8 bases. After removal of 4 bases from V and 6 bases from J, the junction contained 11 bases not matched to a gene. CDR1 MGHRA and CDR2 YSYEKL come from the germline V gene. The length of the CDR3 is 16 residues. The CDR3 loop is CASSLVQGAMSQPQHF. The CDR3 DNA reads as TGCGCCAGCAGCCTCGTCCAGGGGGCGATGAGTCAGCCCCAGCATTTT.